The clone carrying this TCR beta chain turned up a few times. From germline, CDR1 is SEHNR and CDR2 FQNEAQ (reference sequence). Trimming pared 6 bases from V and 6 bases from J, leaving 9 bases between. The CDR3 consists of 12 residues. These data are taken from a study of cytomegalovirus exposure and HLA in healthy donors. A multiplex PCR was run with 60 Vbeta primers and 13 Jbeta primers. Profiled with immunoSEQ multiplex PCR; TCRdb holds only in-frame clones, not every one. The table includes approximately 70,000 clones, around 70% detected once. The source is a human donor in good health. The specimen sequenced was PBMCs. The chain joins TRBV7-9 to TRBJ1-5; D remains unclear. The CDR3 DNA follows: TGTGCCAGCAGTTACATGGCTCAGCCCCAGCATTTT. It codes for CASSYMAQPQHF.